The present entry profiles one T cell receptor beta chain with its context. Antigen specificity is unknown. The trim removed 4 bases at V and 5 bases at J, leaving 6 bases unmatched. This CDR3 region has 14 residues. The germline V gene has CDR1 SGHTS and CDR2 YDEGEE. The data originate from a study of cytomegalovirus exposure and HLA in healthy donors. The PCR used 60 Vbeta and 13 Jbeta primers. Clones were sequenced by immunoSEQ multiplex PCR, and TCRdb holds only the in-frame ones, with some missing. The table shows fewer than 200,000 clones, with more than 75% occurring only once. Study-level points and caveats: The classifier was said to identify cytomegalovirus status with high specificity and sensitivity. According to an earlier analysis, most TCR beta V segments yielded productive rearrangements about 87% or about 30% of the time. Later analysis demonstrated an association between a missense DCLRE1C variant and TCR beta V- and J-gene trimming. The study flagged approximately 180 TCR beta chains as cytomegalovirus-associated.

This TCR was sampled from a girl under three years old in good health and CMV-seronegative. V gene TRBV5-8 combines with J gene TRBJ1-2; 9 bases agree with TRBD1. Material for sequencing was PBMCs. CDR3 loop: CASSPGQGPYGYTF. The DNA for the CDR3 is TGTGCCAGCAGCCCGGGACAGGGTCCTTATGGCTACACCTTC.